The T cell receptor beta chain under discussion was sequenced for a study of blood T cell repertoires in COVID-19. About the study: PBMCs, B-cell-depleted T cells, or T cells provided the cDNA or gDNA that made up the material.

Original methodology: Reference gene primers were amplified, and this amplification served to estimate nucleated cell counts. TCRdb's copy holds only in-frame clones and misses some; the assay was immunoSEQ multiplex PCR. V and J calls and clone size follow that table, whereas D and trimming were derived from the DNA. The sample lists roughly 88,000 clones; about 71% were seen once. The germline gives CDR1 MGHDK, CDR2 SYGVNS. Trimming left V 11 bases short and J 10 bases short, with 21 bases between. CDR3 length: 14 residues. The genes are TRBV25-1 and TRBJ1-6, with D maybe TRBD1 (6 bases). The material sequenced was peripheral blood. The TCR was taken from a woman aged 55-75 years in a cohort sampled during active or convalescent COVID-19. The CDR3 region has the DNA TGTGCCGGAGGAGGGAGGGGGGGGGACTCACCCCTCCACTTT. The encoded protein is CAGGGRGGDSPLHF.